This paragraph reports one TCR beta chain. These data come from a study of blood T cell dynamics during melanoma immunotherapy. The CDR3 totals 14 residues. Trimming removed 2 bases at V and 0 bases at J, with 7 bases between. Germline assignment: CDR1 WSHSY and CDR2 SAAADI. Measured with immunoSEQ multiplex PCR; TCRdb has only the in-frame clones, and not every one. Here the sample spans 10,000 or so clones, approximately 86% being singletons. Time point denoted: week 3, after first cycle of checkpoint inhibitor. The starting material was blood, obtained from a patient treated with checkpoint blockade. The gene calls are TRBV10-2 and TRBJ1-2; D is unresolved. The sequence was collected from a human donor with melanoma. In DNA form, the CDR3 reads TGCGCCAGCAGTGAGGGACGGCCTAACTATGGCTACACCTTC. Its protein is CASSEGRPNYGYTF.